The 21 T cell receptor beta chains given below trace back to one sample, sequenced in a study of T-cell memory formation after mild COVID-19. Each CDR3 protein gets one entry after TCRdb re-called the 5' RACE reads with MiXCR. This table holds roughly 240,000 distinct CDR3 sequences, about 16% found once. The sequencing sample was made of PBMCs or a T cell subset sorted from them (not recorded which). These receptors were collected from an adult woman who had mild COVID-19 (a few samples of this study predate the infection). Cell type and time point are not known.

This clonotype was seen more than once but under ten times. The J gene is TRBJ2-1, the V gene TRBV12-3 or TRBV12-4; D remains ambiguous. V was pared by 3 bases and J by 6 bases, with 12 bases between. This CDR3 has 14 amino acids. As DNA, the CDR3 is TGTGCCAGCAGTTTCCTTGATCCGTTCAATGAGCAGTTCTTC. Translating gives CASSFLDPFNEQFF.

This clonotype has more than one count but fewer than ten. The CDR3 loop is CASRVGLADETQYF. The CDR3 DNA sequence: TGTGCCAGCAGGGTGGGGCTAGCTGACGAGACCCAGTACTTC. V and J are TRBV7-2 and TRBJ2-5; tentatively, D is TRBD1 or TRBD2 (5 bases each). CDR3 length: 14 amino acids. Trimming shortened V by 6 bases and J by 5 bases, and 16 bases separated the two germline ends. Germline V gene sequence: CDR1 SGHTA, CDR2 FQGNSA.

This clonotype was seen ten or more times. The chain links TRBV24-1 to TRBJ1-2; TRBD1 is a possible D gene (6 bases). Germline CDR1 KGHDR, CDR2 SFDVKD. This CDR3 is built from 14 residues. Trimming left V 3 bases short and J 4 bases short, with 11 bases between. In DNA form, the CDR3 reads TGTGCCACCAGTGATGACGGGACAAGCTATGGCTACACCTTC. This gives the protein CATSDDGTSYGYTF.

This clonotype was detected a few times. V and J are TRBV29-1 and TRBJ2-3; 7 bases line up with TRBD2. J gave up 1 base and V 6 bases, and 7 bases lay outside the gene matches. The germline CDR1 and CDR2 sequences are SQVTM and ANQGSEA. This CDR3 contains 14 residues. In DNA, the CDR3 is TGCAGCGTCATCGGGGGGAAGGGCACAGATACGCAGTATTTT. Protein: CSVIGGKGTDTQYF.

This clonotype was found a few times. The genes are TRBV29-1 and TRBJ1-1; D possibly corresponds to TRBD1 (5 bases). The CDR3 runs 14 residues. Germline loops: CDR1 SQVTM, CDR2 ANQGSEA. V shed 4 bases and J shed 0 bases, with 12 bases lying between them. CDR3 sequence reads: CSVGLGGMNTEAFF. The CDR3 nucleotides are TGCAGCGTTGGATTGGGGGGAATGAACACTGAAGCTTTCTTT. The full variable domain, in which reference TRBV29-1 and TRBJ1-1 provide the parts outside the CDR3, is SAVISQKPSRDICQRGTSLTIQCQVDSQVTMMFWYRQQPGQSLTLIATANQGSEATYESGFVIDKFPISRPNLTFSTLTVSNMSPEDSSIYLCSVGLGGMNTEAFFGQGTRLTVV.

This clonotype was seen a handful of times. J is TRBJ2-7 and V is TRBV7-2, with 7 bases that match TRBD2. Germline values: CDR1 SGHTA, CDR2 FQGNSA. Losses at the gene ends were 5 bases for V and 1 base for J; bases not matched to a gene: 14. The CDR3 is 17 residues long. CDR3 sequence reads: CASSPRRTSPLSYEQYF. CDR3 nucleotide sequence: TGTGCCAGCAGCCCCCGGCGGACTAGTCCCCTTTCCTACGAGCAGTACTTC.

By sample share, this clonotype is medium-sized (0.01 to 0.1%). The chain uses TRBV12-3 or TRBV12-4 and TRBJ2-5, with TRBD2 matching over 11 bases. After removal of 6 bases from V and 2 bases from J, the junction contained 2 bases not matched to a gene. The CDR3 has 14 amino acids. This CDR3 reads CASSVAGGQETQYF. For the CDR3, the DNA is TGTGCCAGCAGCGTAGCGGGGGGGCAAGAGACCCAGTACTTC.

The chain recombines TRBV4-1 with TRBJ1-6, with no clear D. The CDR3 extends over 13 amino acids. The V gene lost 4 bases and the J gene lost 6 bases, with 7 bases spanning the gap. The V gene's germline CDR1 is MGHRA and CDR2 YSYEKL. CDR3 in DNA: TGCGCCAGCAGCCCCGGGCTTAATTCACCCCTCCACTTT. It is translated as CASSPGLNSPLHF.

This clonotype was seen repeatedly, ten times or more. The chain has TRBV10-3 and TRBJ1-2; possibly TRBD1 for D (6 bases). Germline assignment: CDR1 ENHRY and CDR2 SYGVKD. The germline V and J ends were trimmed by 0 bases and 3 bases, with 14 bases remaining between them. The CDR3 has 16 amino acids. The CDR3 DNA is TGTGCCATCAGTGAGTCGAAGGCTGGGACACACTATGGCTACACCTTC. Translation: CAISESKAGTHYGYTF.

This clonotype was counted only a few times. V and J are TRBV20-1 and TRBJ2-2; 7 nucleotides agree with TRBD1. CDR1 and CDR2 from the germline V gene are DFQATT and SNEGSKA (reference sequence). V shed 3 bases and J 5 bases; nucleotides not matched to a gene: 6. The CDR3 runs to 14 residues. CDR3 residues: CSASTGDETGELFF. CDR3 bases: TGCAGTGCTAGTACAGGGGACGAGACCGGGGAGCTGTTTTTT.

This clonotype has more than one count but fewer than ten. The chain joins TRBV29-1 to TRBJ1-2; the D is unclear. Trimming removed 5 bases at V and 3 bases at J, with 10 bases between. CDR1 SQVTM and CDR2 ANQGSEA come from the germline V gene. The CDR3 runs to 12 residues. In nucleotides, the CDR3 is TGCAGCGTTTTCAGGACCGACTATGGCTACACCTTC. This encodes CSVFRTDYGYTF.

J is TRBJ1-5 and V is TRBV6-2 or TRBV6-3; no definite D call. The CDR3 covers 14 residues. Germline V lookup: CDR1 MNHEY, CDR2 SVGEGT. Trimming cost V 5 bases and J 2 bases, with 10 bases left between them. As DNA, the CDR3 is TGTGCCAGCAGTCCCCGACACGGCAATCAGCCCCAGCATTTT. Translating it yields CASSPRHGNQPQHF.

This clonotype was seen a few times. V and J are TRBV9 and TRBJ1-1; D is ambiguous. This CDR3 contains 14 residues. Germline loops: CDR1 SGDLS, CDR2 YYNGEE. Between the trimmed V and J ends, which lost 2 bases and 0 bases, there was a span of 8 bases. The chain's CDR3 is CASSVTTVNTEAFF. Written as DNA, the CDR3 is TGTGCCAGCAGCGTTACGACGGTGAACACTGAAGCTTTCTTT.

This clonotype was seen a few times. The chain couples TRBV6-1 to TRBJ2-7, with D possibly matching TRBD1 (5 bases). CDR1 is MNHNS and CDR2 is SASEGT in the germline V gene. V shed 1 base and J shed 3 bases, with 7 bases lying between them. The CDR3 has 13 amino acids. CDR3 amino acids: CASSEEGIYEQYF. In nucleotides, the CDR3 is TGTGCCAGCAGTGAAGAGGGGATCTACGAGCAGTACTTC.

The chain is built from TRBV24-1 and TRBJ2-1; TRBD2 aligns across 8 bases. The V gene's germline CDR1 is KGHDR and CDR2 SFDVKD. This CDR3 has 17 amino acids. The V segment lost 4 bases and the J segment 0 bases; nucleotides outside the gene matches: 7. CDR3 sequence (DNA): TGTGCCACCAGTGACTCGGAGCGGGGGAGCTCCTACAATGAGCAGTTCTTC. As protein: CATSDSERGSSYNEQFF.

This clonotype has more than one count but fewer than ten. J is TRBJ2-7 and V is TRBV9; unclear D gene. This CDR3 has 11 amino acids. The V and J ends lost 3 bases and 7 bases respectively, with 8 bases between them. In germline, CDR1 is SGDLS, CDR2 YYNGEE. The CDR3: CASSGGWEQYF. The CDR3 DNA reads TGTGCCAGCAGCGGAGGTTGGGAGCAGTACTTC. The full variable domain, rest sourced from reference TRBV9 and TRBJ2-7, is DSGVTQTPKHLITATGQRVTLRCSPRSGDLSVYWYQQSLDQGLQFLIQYYNGEERAKGNILERFSAQQFPDLHSELNLSSLELGDSALYFCASSGGWEQYFGPGTRLTVT.

This clonotype was detected ten times or more. V is TRBV7-3 and J is TRBJ2-3; 9 bases fit TRBD2. Germline CDR1 is SGHTA and CDR2 is FQGTGA. The V and J ends lost 4 bases and 4 bases, in that order; junction bases with no gene match: 6. The CDR3 has 15 residues. The CDR3 sequence is CASSSPGLAADTQYF. The CDR3 DNA is TGTGCCAGCAGCTCGCCGGGACTAGCAGCAGATACGCAGTATTTT.

This clonotype has just a few counts. The chain couples TRBV29-1 to TRBJ1-1; 7 nucleotides line up with TRBD1. V trimming: 6 bases; J trimming: 6 bases; junction bases outside the gene matches: 13. CDR1 is SQVTM and CDR2 is ANQGSEA in the germline V gene. The length of the CDR3 is 14 residues. CDR3 in amino acids: CSVSTGYVSAEAFF. CDR3 DNA: TGCAGCGTATCGACAGGGTATGTGAGTGCTGAAGCTTTCTTT.

The table lists this clonotype with a few counts. For the CDR3, the DNA is TGTGCCAGCAGCTGGAGACCCGGCGTGGAATCAGAGACCCAGTACTTC. Translating gives CASSWRPGVESETQYF. The genes are TRBV7-9 and TRBJ2-5, with unresolved D. This CDR3 has 16 amino acids. Trimming removed 4 bases at V and 4 bases at J, with 19 bases between. Germline V gene sequence: CDR1 SEHNR, CDR2 FQNEAQ (reference sequence).

The chain is built from TRBV5-1 and TRBJ2-7, with D possibly matching TRBD1 (7 bases). Germline CDR1 and CDR2: SGHRS and YFSETQ. The CDR3 length is 16 residues. The germline V and J ends were trimmed by 0 bases and 5 bases, with 18 bases remaining between them. The CDR3 DNA is TGCGCCAGCAGCTTGGAAAGGCAGGGGGGCCCGCACGAGCAGTACTTC. As protein: CASSLERQGGPHEQYF.

This chain links TRBV7-8 with TRBJ2-7, with D perhaps TRBD1 (6 bases). CDR3 length: 14 amino acids. CDR1 SGHVS and CDR2 FQNEAQ come from the germline V gene. The germline V and J ends were trimmed by 5 bases and 3 bases, with 14 bases remaining between them. This CDR3 reads CASSPHWTDYEQYF. The CDR3 DNA reads as TGTGCCAGCAGCCCGCACTGGACAGACTACGAGCAGTACTTC. Looking up the rest from reference TRBV7-8 and TRBJ2-7 gives the full variable domain: GAGVSQSPRYKVAKRGQDVALRCDPISGHVSLFWYQQALGQGPEFLTYFQNEAQLDKSGLPSDRFFAERPEGSVSTLKIQRTQQEDSAVYLCASSPHWTDYEQYFGPGTRLTVT.